Listed here is a single T cell receptor (beta chain). A read error may be the cause here, since a much bigger clone is one base away. The data stem from a study of shared clonotypes between healthy human individuals. Overall study: Researchers assigned three CD4 naive, three CD4 memory, two CD8 naive and one CD8 memory plate to each donor.

Sorted subsets were amplified in replicate PCRs using 150 to 250 ng DNA, 32,000 or so T cell genomes. Data came from immunoSEQ multiplex PCR; TCRdb stores just in-frame clones and leaves some out. In the table there are roughly 810,000 clones, about 96% of which are singletons. As defined, naive CD8 cells were CD45RO-negative and positively selected for CCR7, with terminally differentiated effector memory CD45RA+ cells excluded. CDR3 length: 13 amino acids. Trimming removed 0 bases from V and 5 bases from J, with 4 bases in between. Germline V gene sequence: CDR1 MGHRA, CDR2 YSYEKL. The specimen sequenced was naive CD8+ T cells sorted from blood. This chain connects TRBV4-1 to TRBJ2-2; no definite D call. The origin of this receptor is a man aged 30-40 years in good health. CDR3 loop: CASSQDWTGELFF. As DNA, the CDR3 is TGCGCCAGCAGCCAAGATTGGACCGGGGAGCTGTTTTTT.